This T cell receptor (beta chain) was sequenced during a study of regulatory T cells in long-lasting Graves disease. Study-wide background: Persistence in Graves' disease denoted antithyroid drug use beyond 5 years alongside positive TSH receptor antibodies.

Details on this clonotype: The antigen remains unidentified.

Construction of TCR beta libraries relied on iRepertoire HTBI primers and on Arm-PCR targeting CDR3 regions. TCRdb analysed the multiplex PCR reads with MiXCR anew, one entry per CDR3 protein. The repertoire holds 650,000 to 850,000 distinct CDR3 sequences, with approximately 31% as singletons. The CDR3 covers 15 residues. The V end lost 7 bases, the J end lost 3 bases, and 16 bases lay between the germline ends. Germline CDR1 is MDHEN and CDR2 is SYDVKM. Time point defined: persistent/refractory GD, antithyroid drugs over 5 years with positive TRAb. Scientists built the TCR library using RNA that was extracted from PBMCs. Study-wide results and caveats: It was in persistent disease that TRBV28, TRBJ1-2 and TRBJ2-5 were favored.

The receptor was isolated from a female donor with Graves disease. The source material was peripheral blood mononuclear cells (PBMCs), sampled when the disease was refractory, from a patient treated with antithyroid drugs. The V call is TRBV28, the J call TRBJ1-5, with D hard to call. The CDR3 sequence: CASKNSAGVNQPQHF. Here the CDR3 DNA reads TGTGCCAGCAAAAACAGTGCAGGCGTCAATCAGCCCCAGCATTTT.